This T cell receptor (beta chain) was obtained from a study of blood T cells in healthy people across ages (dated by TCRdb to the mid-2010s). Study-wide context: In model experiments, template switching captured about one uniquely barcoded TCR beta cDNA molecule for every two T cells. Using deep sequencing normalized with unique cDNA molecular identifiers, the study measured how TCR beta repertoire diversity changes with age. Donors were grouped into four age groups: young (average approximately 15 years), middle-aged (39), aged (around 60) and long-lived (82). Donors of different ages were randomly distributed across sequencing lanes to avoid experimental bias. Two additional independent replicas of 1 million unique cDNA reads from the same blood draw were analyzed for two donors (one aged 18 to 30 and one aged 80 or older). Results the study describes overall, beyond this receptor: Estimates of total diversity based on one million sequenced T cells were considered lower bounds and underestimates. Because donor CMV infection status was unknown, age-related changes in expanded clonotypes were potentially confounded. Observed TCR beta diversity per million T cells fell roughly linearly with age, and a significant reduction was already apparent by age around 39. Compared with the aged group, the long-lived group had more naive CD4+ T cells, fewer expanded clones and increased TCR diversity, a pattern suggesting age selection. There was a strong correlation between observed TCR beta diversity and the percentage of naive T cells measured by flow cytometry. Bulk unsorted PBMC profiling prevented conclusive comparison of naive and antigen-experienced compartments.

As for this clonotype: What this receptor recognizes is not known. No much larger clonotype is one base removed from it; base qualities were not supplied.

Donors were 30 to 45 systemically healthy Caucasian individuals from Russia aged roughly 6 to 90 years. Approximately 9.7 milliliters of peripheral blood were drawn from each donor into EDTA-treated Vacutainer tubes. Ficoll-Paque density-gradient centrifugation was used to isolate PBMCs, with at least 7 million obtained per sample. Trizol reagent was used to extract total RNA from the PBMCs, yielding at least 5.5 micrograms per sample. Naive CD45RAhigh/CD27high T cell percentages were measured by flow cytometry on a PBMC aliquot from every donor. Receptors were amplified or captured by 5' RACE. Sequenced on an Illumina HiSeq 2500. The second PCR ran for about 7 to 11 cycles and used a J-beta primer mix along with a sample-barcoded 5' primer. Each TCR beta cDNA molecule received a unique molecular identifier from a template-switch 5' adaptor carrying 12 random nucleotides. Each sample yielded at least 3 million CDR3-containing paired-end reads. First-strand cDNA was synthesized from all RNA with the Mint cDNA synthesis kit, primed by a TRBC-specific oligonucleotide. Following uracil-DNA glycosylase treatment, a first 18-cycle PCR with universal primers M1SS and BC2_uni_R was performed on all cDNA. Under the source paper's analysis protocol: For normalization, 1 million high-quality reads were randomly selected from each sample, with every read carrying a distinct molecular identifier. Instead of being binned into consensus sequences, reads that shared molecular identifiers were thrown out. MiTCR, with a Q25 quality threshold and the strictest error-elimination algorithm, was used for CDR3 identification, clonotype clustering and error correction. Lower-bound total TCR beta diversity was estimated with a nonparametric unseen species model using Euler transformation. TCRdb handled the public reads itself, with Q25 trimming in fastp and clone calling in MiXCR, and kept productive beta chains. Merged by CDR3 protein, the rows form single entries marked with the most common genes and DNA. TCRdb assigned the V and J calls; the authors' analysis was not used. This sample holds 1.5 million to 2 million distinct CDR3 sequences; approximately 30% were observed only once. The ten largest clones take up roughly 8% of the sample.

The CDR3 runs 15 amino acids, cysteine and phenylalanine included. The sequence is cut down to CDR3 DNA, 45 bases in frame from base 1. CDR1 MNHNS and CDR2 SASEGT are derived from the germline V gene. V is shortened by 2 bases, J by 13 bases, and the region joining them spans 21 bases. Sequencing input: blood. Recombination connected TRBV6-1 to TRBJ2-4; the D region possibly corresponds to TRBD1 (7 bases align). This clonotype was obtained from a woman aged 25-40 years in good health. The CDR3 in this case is CASSELSDGGGEQYF. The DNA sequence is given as TGTGCCAGCAGTGAACTATCCGACGGAGGGGGCGAACAGTACTTC.